A single sample is the source of the 15 T cell receptor beta chains below, sequenced in a study of cytomegalovirus exposure and HLA in healthy donors. PCR employed 60 Vbeta and 13 Jbeta primers. Sequencing was performed with immunoSEQ multiplex PCR; in TCRdb, only in-frame clones are kept and a portion is missing. The table includes 55,000 to 70,000 clones, less than 70% detected once. Sample: PBMCs. These receptors came from a woman between 45 and 60 years old in good health and CMV-seronegative.

The chain employs TRBV5-6 and TRBJ1-5, with a tentative D call TRBD1 (5 bases). The CDR3 has 17 residues. V lost 0 bases, J lost 3 bases, and 16 bases lay in between. From germline, CDR1 is SGHDT and CDR2 YYEEEE. The CDR3 loop is CASSLAVGREHNQPQHF. CDR3 DNA: TGTGCCAGCAGCTTGGCGGTGGGGCGGGAACACAATCAGCCCCAGCATTTT.

This clone appeared a few times. V gene TRBV7-8 combines with J gene TRBJ2-7; 9 positions agree with TRBD1. This CDR3 spans 15 amino acids. The trim removed 5 bases at V and 4 bases at J, leaving 9 bases unmatched. Germline V gene data show CDR1 as SGHVS and CDR2 as FQNEAQ. CDR3 loop: CASSLRQGGGYEQYF. The CDR3 DNA reads as TGTGCCAGCAGCCTAAGACAGGGGGGAGGTTACGAGCAGTACTTC.

This clone was seen only a few times. The rearrangement links TRBV29-1 to TRBJ2-5; 13 bases map to TRBD2. This CDR3 spans 14 amino acids. The ends lost 8 bases at V and 4 bases at J; junction bases unmatched: 7. CDR1 SQVTM and CDR2 ANQGSEA come from the germline V gene. CDR3 protein: CSTLLAGGIETQYF. The CDR3 region has the DNA TGCAGCACCTTACTAGCGGGAGGGATAGAGACCCAGTACTTC.

This chain links TRBV13 with TRBJ2-1; 12 bases line up with TRBD2. Germline V gives CDR1 PRHDT, CDR2 FYEKMQ (reference sequence). V trimming: 1 base; J trimming: 2 bases; junction bases outside the gene matches: 6. This CDR3 region has 18 residues. In DNA, the CDR3 is TGTGCCAGCAGCTTAGTCAGGACTAGCGGGAAGGCCTACAATGAGCAGTTCTTC. It specifies CASSLVRTSGKAYNEQFF.

This clone was detected only a few times. This chain links TRBV2 with TRBJ2-1, with TRBD2 as a possible D gene (6 bases). There are 16 residues in the CDR3. Trimming shortened V by 6 bases and J by 0 bases, and 15 bases separated the two germline ends. Per germline, CDR1 SNHLY and CDR2 FYNNEI. The CDR3 reads CASREYSGYSYNEQFF. The CDR3 coding sequence is TGTGCCAGCAGAGAATATAGCGGATACTCCTACAATGAGCAGTTCTTC.

V usage is TRBV30 and J usage is TRBJ2-3; perhaps TRBD2 as D (6 bases). Germline V gene lookup returns CDR1 GTSNPN and CDR2 SVGIG (reference sequence). The CDR3 is 14 residues long. V was clipped by 4 bases and J by 1 base, with 12 bases between them. In DNA, the CDR3 is TGTGCCTGGAATTTAGCGGTGGGCACAGATACGCAGTATTTT. Its translation is CAWNLAVGTDTQYF.

This chain links TRBV28 with TRBJ2-1; D remains ambiguous. CDR3 length: 14 amino acids. V was trimmed by 7 bases and J by 6 bases, leaving 16 bases between them. Germline loops: CDR1 MDHEN, CDR2 SYDVKM. This CDR3 is CASTREEVGNEQFF. DNA of the CDR3: TGTGCCAGCACCCGAGAAGAGGTGGGCAATGAGCAGTTCTTC.

This sequence joins TRBV6-1 and TRBJ2-1; no definite D call. Trimming removed 2 bases from V and 0 bases from J, with 8 bases in between. Germline CDR1 is MNHNS and CDR2 is SASEGT. The CDR3 runs 15 residues. The CDR3 DNA follows: TGTGCCAGCAGTGAAAGCCTAGACTCCTACAATGAGCAGTTCTTC. Protein product: CASSESLDSYNEQFF.

V gene TRBV5-1 combines with J gene TRBJ1-3, with 7 positions matching TRBD1. Germline V CDR1 and CDR2: SGHRS, YFSETQ. Trimming removed 2 bases from V and 2 bases from J; junction bases left unmatched: 4. The CDR3 is 15 amino acids. CDR3 residues: CASSFDGTAGNTIYF. CDR3 bases: TGCGCCAGCAGCTTCGACGGGACAGCTGGAAACACCATATATTTT. The variable domain in full, completed from reference TRBV5-1 and TRBJ1-3, reads KAGVTQTPRYLIKTRGQQVTLSCSPISGHRSVSWYQQTPGQGLQFLFEYFSETQRNKGNFPGRFSGRQFSNSRSEMNVSTLELGDSALYLCASSFDGTAGNTIYFGEGSWLTVV.

The rearrangement joins TRBV7-2 to TRBJ2-1, with 8 bases aligning to TRBD2. V dropped 3 bases and J dropped 0; count of bases not matched to a gene: 7. Per germline, CDR1 SGHTA and CDR2 FQGNSA. This CDR3 comprises 17 residues. DNA of the CDR3: TGTGCCAGCAGCTTGACTACTAGCGGCTACTCCTACAATGAGCAGTTCTTC. Translating it yields CASSLTTSGYSYNEQFF.

The CDR3 loop is CASSQDWSSYEQYF. In nucleotides, the CDR3 is TGTGCCAGCTCACAGGACTGGAGCTCCTACGAGCAGTACTTC. The chain couples TRBV18 to TRBJ2-7, with D possibly being TRBD2 (5 bases). This CDR3 contains 14 residues. Trimming left V 4 bases short and J 0 bases short, with 10 bases between. CDR1 and CDR2 (germline): KGHSH, LQKENI.

There are a few counts of this clone. The chain has TRBV6-5 and TRBJ1-4; weak D call: TRBD1 (5 bases). V was trimmed by 0 bases and J by 7 bases, leaving 12 bases between them. The CDR3 is 15 residues long. Germline CDR1 is MNHEY and CDR2 is SVGAGI. The CDR3, as DNA: TGTGCCAGCAGTTACTCGAACAGGTTCGGTGAAAAACTGTTTTTT. Residues: CASSYSNRFGEKLFF.

The V call is TRBV9, the J call TRBJ1-1; 8 bases are shared with TRBD1. The CDR3 consists of 15 residues. The germline V gene encodes CDR1 SGDLS and CDR2 YYNGEE. V gave up 4 bases and J gave up 3 bases; unmatched junction bases: 8. In nucleotides, the CDR3 is TGTGCCAGCAGCATCAGGGGGCGCGCGGACACTGAAGCTTTCTTT. This sequence encodes CASSIRGRADTEAFF.

This clone occurred many times. The chain recombines TRBV7-2 with TRBJ1-5; 7 bases match TRBD1. Germline CDR1 reads SGHTA; CDR2 reads FQGNSA. With 4 bases clipped from V and 2 bases from J, the junction kept 5 bases outside the gene matches. This CDR3 is 15 amino acids long. CDR3 loop: CASSSPDRGNQPQHF. In DNA, the CDR3 is TGTGCCAGCAGCTCGCCCGACAGGGGCAATCAGCCCCAGCATTTT.

The chain employs TRBV4-1 and TRBJ2-7, with D perhaps matching TRBD1 (5 bases). The germline V gene has CDR1 MGHRA and CDR2 YSYEKL. The CDR3 extends over 16 amino acids. V gave up 3 bases and J gave up 3 bases, with 18 bases separating them. The CDR3 loop reads CASSQGPDITLYEQYF. CDR3 nucleotides: TGCGCCAGCAGCCAGGGTCCGGACATAACCCTCTACGAGCAGTACTTC.